Shown below are 27 T cell receptor beta chains from a single sample sequenced in a study of blood T cell repertoires in COVID-19. Libraries were prepared by immunoSEQ multiplex PCR; TCRdb keeps only in-frame clonotypes and omits some of them. Altogether roughly 130,000 clones are present, around 84% being singletons, with the ten largest covering 8.5% to 9%. Material: peripheral blood. These receptors were taken from a man aged 25-45 years with COVID-19, enrolled during active disease.

V is TRBV2 and J is TRBJ2-7, with TRBD1 matching over 7 bases. Trimming at V came to 7 bases and at J to 6 bases, leaving 12 bases not matched to a gene. The CDR3 spans 14 residues. Germline-derived CDR1 and CDR2 are SNHLY and FYNNEI. The CDR3: CASTRGQDLGEQYF. The DNA for the CDR3 is TGTGCCAGCACTCGAGGACAGGACTTAGGCGAGCAGTACTTC.

The J gene is TRBJ2-1, the V gene TRBV10-1, with TRBD1 identical over 10 bases. The CDR3 covers 18 residues. Germline V gene sequence: CDR1 WNHNN, CDR2 SYGVQD (reference sequence). The junction had 11 bases not matched to a gene; V was cut back by 1 base and J by 5 bases. CDR3: CASSEYGTGAQRDNEQFF. In DNA, the CDR3 is TGCGCCAGCAGTGAGTACGGGACAGGGGCCCAACGAGACAATGAGCAGTTCTTC.

The chain employs TRBV30 and TRBJ1-2; the D gene is possibly TRBD1 (5 bases). The V end was cut by 2 bases, the J end by 5 bases, with 15 bases between. Germline V gene sequence: CDR1 GTSNPN, CDR2 SVGIG (reference sequence). The CDR3 runs to 14 residues. The CDR3 DNA follows: TGTGCCTGGAGTTCCGGAGGGTGGGGGTATGGCTACACCTTC. Protein product: CAWSSGGWGYGYTF. Based on the CDR3 plus reference TRBV30 and TRBJ1-2, the full variable domain is SQTIHQWPATLVQPVGSPLSLECTVEGTSNPNLYWYRQAAGRGLQLLFYSVGIGQISSEVPQNLSASRPQDRQFILSSKKLLLSDSGFYLCAWSSGGWGYGYTFGSGTRLTVV.

The rearrangement links TRBV7-2 to TRBJ2-7, with TRBD1 matching 7 bases. The CDR3 consists of 14 residues. The germline gives CDR1 SGHTA, CDR2 FQGNSA. The J segment lost 7 bases and the V segment lost 4 bases, leaving 10 bases of the junction unmatched. CDR3: CASSSGIGGWEQYF. For the CDR3, the DNA is TGTGCCAGCAGCTCAGGGATAGGGGGCTGGGAGCAGTACTTC.

V gene TRBV29-1 combines with J gene TRBJ1-1; tentatively, D is TRBD1 (5 bases). Germline CDR1 and CDR2: SQVTM and ANQGSEA. This CDR3 spans 14 amino acids. V lost 4 bases and J 1 base, leaving 13 bases between the germline ends. CDR3 in DNA: TGCAGCGTTGGGGGTGGGGCTTCGAACACTGAAGCTTTCTTT. Its protein product is CSVGGGASNTEAFF.

This chain joins TRBV4-3 and TRBJ1-1, with D maybe TRBD1 (5 bases). The CDR3 is made up of 14 amino acids. V was trimmed by 5 bases and J by 1 base, leaving 11 bases between them. Per germline, CDR1 LGHNA and CDR2 YSLEER. CDR3 region: CASSLRGGNTEAFF. The CDR3 DNA follows: TGCGCCAGCAGCTTGCGGGGGGGGAACACTGAAGCTTTCTTT.

The V call is TRBV27, the J call TRBJ2-2, with a tentative D call TRBD1 (5 bases). Trimming took 2 bases from V and 0 from J, leaving 13 bases between them. The CDR3 length is 17 residues. Germline CDR1 and CDR2: MNHEY and SMNVEV (reference sequence). CDR3: CASSLPTGDANTGELFF. CDR3 nucleotide sequence: TGTGCCAGCAGTTTACCAACAGGAGACGCGAACACCGGGGAGCTGTTTTTT.

The V gene is TRBV27, the J gene TRBJ1-5, with 9 bases identical to TRBD1. The germline gives CDR1 MNHEY, CDR2 SMNVEV (reference sequence). CDR3 length: 15 residues. Trimming at V came to 3 bases and at J to 5 bases, leaving 5 bases not matched to a gene. The CDR3 here is CASSFRTGDDQPQHF. The CDR3 DNA reads TGTGCCAGCAGTTTCCGGACAGGGGACGATCAGCCCCAGCATTTT.

The chain uses TRBV15 and TRBJ1-3; D gene unclear. Germline CDR1 reads LNHNV; CDR2 reads YYDKDF (reference sequence). The CDR3 is 16 residues long. Trimming removed 0 bases at V and 4 bases at J, with 13 bases between. DNA for the CDR3: TGTGCCACCAGCAGAGATCGTGGGCTATCAGGAAACACCATATATTTT. The encoded protein is CATSRDRGLSGNTIYF.

The rearrangement uses TRBV29-1 and TRBJ2-5; 12 positions match TRBD1. This CDR3 is built from 14 residues. Germline CDR1 is SQVTM and CDR2 is ANQGSEA. Trimming removed 3 bases from V and 5 bases from J; junction bases left unmatched: 4. CDR3 in amino acids: CSVDGTGGEETQYF. CDR3 nucleotide sequence: TGCAGCGTTGACGGGACAGGGGGCGAGGAGACCCAGTACTTC.

This clone was observed at least ten times. The V call is TRBV6-5, the J call TRBJ2-1; maybe TRBD2 (6 bases). Germline loops: CDR1 MNHEY, CDR2 SVGAGI. V dropped 4 bases and J dropped 0 bases, with 10 bases sitting between them. The CDR3 sequence is 15 residues long. CDR3: CASSFEGGSYNEQFF. CDR3 in DNA: TGTGCCAGCAGTTTCGAGGGAGGCTCCTACAATGAGCAGTTCTTC.

The rearrangement links TRBV30 to TRBJ2-7, with 7 bases identical to TRBD1. V lost 0 bases, J lost 3 bases, and 17 bases stayed unmatched. Germline CDR1 is GTSNPN and CDR2 is SVGIG (reference sequence). This CDR3 spans 18 amino acids. The CDR3 reads CAWSVPSASGTVFYEQYF. CDR3 in DNA: TGTGCCTGGAGTGTACCCTCCGCCTCCGGGACAGTCTTCTACGAGCAGTACTTC.

The chain couples TRBV7-2 to TRBJ2-5, with D perhaps TRBD1 (5 bases). V was pared by 1 base and J by 2 bases, with 14 bases between. Germline CDR1 SGHTA, CDR2 FQGNSA. CDR3 length: 16 residues. CDR3 residues: CASSLVGRQQQETQYF. In DNA, the CDR3 is TGTGCCAGCAGCTTAGTCGGGCGACAGCAACAAGAGACCCAGTACTTC.

The chain couples TRBV6-6 to TRBJ1-1; TRBD1 aligns across 9 bases. This CDR3 region has 13 residues. Germline CDR1 and CDR2: MNHNY and SVGAGI (reference sequence). After removal of 8 bases from V and 5 bases from J, the junction contained 6 bases not matched to a gene. This CDR3 reads CASGDRVATEAFF. Here the CDR3 DNA reads TGTGCCAGCGGGGACAGGGTGGCGACTGAAGCTTTCTTT.

This rearrangement joins TRBV19 to TRBJ1-5; D gene unclear. The CDR3 has 13 residues. Germline V CDR1 and CDR2: LNHDA, SQIVND (reference sequence). V lost 2 bases and J 9 bases, leaving 11 bases between the germline ends. The CDR3 nucleotides read TGTGCCAGTAGTATAAACCCGGAGAGGCCCCAGCATTTT. This encodes CASSINPERPQHF.

The rearrangement links TRBV27 to TRBJ2-5; 9 bases line up with TRBD1. The CDR3 totals 14 residues. CDR1 is MNHEY and CDR2 is SMNVEV in the germline V gene (reference sequence). J lost 5 bases, V lost 5 bases, and 6 bases had no gene match. CDR3 coding DNA: TGTGCCAGCAGTCCCGGGACAGGGCCGGAGACCCAGTACTTC. Protein: CASSPGTGPETQYF.

The rearrangement links TRBV6-5 to TRBJ2-7; D may be TRBD1 (6 bases). CDR1 and CDR2 from the germline V gene are MNHEY and SVGAGI. This CDR3 spans 15 amino acids. Trimming removed 4 bases at V and 3 bases at J, with 16 bases between. CDR3 nucleotide sequence: TGTGCCAGCAGTTCCTTCGATAGGGGGAGCTACGAGCAGTACTTC. Amino acid sequence: CASSSFDRGSYEQYF.

This clone was counted a single time. This chain joins TRBV9 and TRBJ1-4; TRBD1 matches 9 bases. V gave up 2 bases and J gave up 7 bases; unmatched junction bases: 9. The CDR3 loop spans 16 amino acids. Germline V gene sequence: CDR1 SGDLS, CDR2 YYNGEE. The CDR3, as DNA: TGTGCCAGCAGCGTGGGTCTACAGGGGGCTGGTGAAAAACTGTTTTTT. Translation gives CASSVGLQGAGEKLFF.

There are a few counts of this clone. Within the sample, other DNA sequences also encode this same CDR3. V and J are TRBV18 and TRBJ1-3; D is ambiguous. From germline, CDR1 is KGHSH and CDR2 LQKENI. V was clipped by 0 bases and J by 0 bases, with 6 bases between them. The CDR3 has 15 amino acids. DNA of the CDR3: TGTGCCAGCTCACCACCGAGTAACTCTGGAAACACCATATATTTT. Its translation: CASSPPSNSGNTIYF.

The J gene is TRBJ1-1, the V gene TRBV7-9; no definite D call. Trimming stripped 5 bases from V and 0 bases from J, with 10 bases between. The CDR3 contains 14 residues. Germline V gives CDR1 SEHNR, CDR2 FQNEAQ (reference sequence). The CDR3 DNA reads TGTGCCAGCAGCCCCCCGAGTATGAACACTGAAGCTTTCTTT. Protein sequence: CASSPPSMNTEAFF.

V usage is TRBV7-2 and J usage is TRBJ2-5, with 8 bases fitting TRBD2. V lost 3 bases, J lost 4 bases, and 7 bases stayed unmatched. CDR3 length equals 15 residues. In germline, CDR1 is SGHTA, CDR2 FQGNSA. Here the CDR3 DNA reads TGTGCCAGCAGCTTCGCGGGAGGAGAGGGAGAGACCCAGTACTTC. Its translation: CASSFAGGEGETQYF.

This CDR3 is CASSSTSGSFYEQFF. The DNA of the CDR3 is TGTGCCAGCAGCTCGACTAGCGGGAGTTTTTATGAGCAGTTCTTC. The chain uses TRBV11-2 and TRBJ2-1; the match to TRBD2 covers 12 bases. CDR3 length equals 15 residues. CDR1 and CDR2 from the germline V gene are SGHAT and FQNNGV. With 4 bases clipped from V and 8 bases from J, the junction kept 6 bases outside the gene matches.

The chain couples TRBV7-8 to TRBJ2-7; 10 positions match TRBD1. The ends lost 3 bases at V and 4 bases at J; junction bases unmatched: 3. CDR1 is SGHVS, CDR2 FQNEAQ, per germline. The CDR3 spans 14 residues. The CDR3 loop reads CASSLVDRGYEQYF. In nucleotides, the CDR3 is TGTGCCAGCAGCTTGGTGGACAGGGGGTACGAGCAGTACTTC. Full variable domain (rest looked up from reference TRBV7-8 and TRBJ2-7): GAGVSQSPRYKVAKRGQDVALRCDPISGHVSLFWYQQALGQGPEFLTYFQNEAQLDKSGLPSDRFFAERPEGSVSTLKIQRTQQEDSAVYLCASSLVDRGYEQYFGPGTRLTVT.

The rearrangement uses TRBV4-2 and TRBJ2-3, with a weak D call TRBD2 (5 bases). V lost 0 bases, J lost 4 bases, and 8 bases lay in between. Germline loops: CDR1 LGHNA, CDR2 YNFKEQ. This CDR3 has 14 residues. The CDR3 here is CASSQEGSADTQYF. The CDR3 nucleotides read TGTGCCAGCAGCCAAGAAGGGAGCGCAGATACGCAGTATTTT.

The V gene is TRBV6-5, the J gene TRBJ2-7, with TRBD2 matching over 11 bases. From germline, CDR1 is MNHEY and CDR2 SVGAGI. After removal of 0 bases from V and 5 bases from J, the junction contained 6 bases not matched to a gene. This CDR3 spans 16 amino acids. The CDR3 bases are TGTGCCAGCAGTTACTCCCCGACTAGCGGGAAAAACGAGCAGTACTTC. Protein sequence: CASSYSPTSGKNEQYF.

CDR3: CASEVNGDTGELFF. CDR3 bases: TGTGCCAGTGAGGTAAACGGGGACACCGGGGAGCTGTTTTTT. V and J are TRBV19 and TRBJ2-2, with a weak D call TRBD2 (5 bases). V shed 8 bases and J shed 3 bases, with 13 bases lying between them. The CDR3 spans 14 residues. The germline CDR1 and CDR2 sequences are LNHDA and SQIVND (reference sequence).

This chain uses TRBV27 with TRBJ2-3, with TRBD1 as a possible D gene (6 bases). The CDR3 sequence is 15 residues long. Trimming removed 5 bases from V and 3 bases from J, with 15 bases in between. Looked up from germline, CDR1 is MNHEY and CDR2 is SMNVEV (reference sequence). DNA of the CDR3: TGTGCCAGCAGTCCCTCTCTAGGGGGTACAGATACGCAGTATTTT. Translated, it gives CASSPSLGGTDTQYF.